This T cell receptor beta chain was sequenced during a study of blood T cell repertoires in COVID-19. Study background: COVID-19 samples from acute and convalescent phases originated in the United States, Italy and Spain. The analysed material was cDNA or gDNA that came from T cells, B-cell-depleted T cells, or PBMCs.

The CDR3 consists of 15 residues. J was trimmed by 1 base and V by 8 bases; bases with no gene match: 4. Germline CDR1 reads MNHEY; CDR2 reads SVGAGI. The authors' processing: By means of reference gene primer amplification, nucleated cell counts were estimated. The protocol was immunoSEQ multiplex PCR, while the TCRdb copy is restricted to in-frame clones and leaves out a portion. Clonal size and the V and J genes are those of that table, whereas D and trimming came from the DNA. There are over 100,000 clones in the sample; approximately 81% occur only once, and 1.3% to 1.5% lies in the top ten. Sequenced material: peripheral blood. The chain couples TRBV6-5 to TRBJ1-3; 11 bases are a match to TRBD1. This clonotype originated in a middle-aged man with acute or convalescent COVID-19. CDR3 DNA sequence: TGTGCCAGCTACGGGACAGGGGGGTCTGGAAACACCATATATTTT. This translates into CASYGTGGSGNTIYF.